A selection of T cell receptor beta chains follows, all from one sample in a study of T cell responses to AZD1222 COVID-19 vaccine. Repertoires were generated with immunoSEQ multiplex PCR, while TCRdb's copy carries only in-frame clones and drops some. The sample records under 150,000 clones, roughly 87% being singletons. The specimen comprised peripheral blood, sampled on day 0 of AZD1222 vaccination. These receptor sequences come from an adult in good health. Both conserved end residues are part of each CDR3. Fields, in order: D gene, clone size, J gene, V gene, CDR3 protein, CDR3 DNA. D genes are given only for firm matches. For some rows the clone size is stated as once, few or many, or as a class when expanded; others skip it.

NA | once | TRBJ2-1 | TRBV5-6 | CASSFASLSSYNEQFF | TGTGCCAGCAGCTTCGCCTCTTTGAGCTCCTACAATGAGCAGTTCTTC
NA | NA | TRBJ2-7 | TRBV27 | CASSLLGPIYEQYF | TGTGCCAGCAGTTTATTGGGCCCAATCTACGAGCAGTACTTC
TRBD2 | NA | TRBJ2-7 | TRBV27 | CASSLSIAGAPEQYF | TGTGCCAGCAGTTTATCGATAGCGGGGGCCCCCGAGCAGTACTTC
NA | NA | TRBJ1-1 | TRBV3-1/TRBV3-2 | CASSQEGRRTEAFF | TGTGCCAGCAGCCAAGAAGGGCGAAGGACTGAAGCTTTCTTT
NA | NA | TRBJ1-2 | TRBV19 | CASSIDQAASGGYTF | TGTGCCAGTAGTATAGATCAGGCCGCCTCTGGTGGCTACACCTTC
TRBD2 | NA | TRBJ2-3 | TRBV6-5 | CASSYGSGTMGDTQYF | TGTGCCAGCAGTTACGGCTCCGGGACTATGGGAGATACGCAGTATTTT
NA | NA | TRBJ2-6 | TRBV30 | CAWREPGGANVLTF | TGTGCCTGGAGGGAACCGGGGGGGGCCAACGTCCTGACTTTC
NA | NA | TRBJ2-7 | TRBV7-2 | CASSLGTGSYEQYF | TGTGCCAGCAGCTTAGGTACGGGTTCCTACGAGCAGTACTTC
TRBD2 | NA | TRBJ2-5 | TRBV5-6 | CASSPGLAEETQYF | TGTGCCAGCAGCCCAGGACTAGCGGAAGAGACCCAGTACTTC
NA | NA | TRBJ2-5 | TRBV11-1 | CASSKEGETQYF | TGTGCCAGCAGTAAGGAGGGAGAGACCCAGTACTTC
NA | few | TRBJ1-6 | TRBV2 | CASEVGTFPLHF | TGTGCCAGCGAGGTTGGGACGTTTCCCCTCCACTTT
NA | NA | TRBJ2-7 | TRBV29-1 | CSAWGFDEGYEQYF | TGCAGCGCCTGGGGATTCGACGAGGGGTACGAGCAGTACTTC
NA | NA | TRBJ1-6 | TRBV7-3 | CASSATPNSPLHF | TGTGCCAGCAGCGCGACACCAAATTCACCCCTCCACTTT
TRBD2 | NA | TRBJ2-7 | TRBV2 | CASNPTSGDSYEQYF | TGTGCCAGCAACCCGACTAGCGGGGACTCCTACGAGCAGTACTTC
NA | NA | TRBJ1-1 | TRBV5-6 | CASSPSWNTEAFF | TGTGCCAGCAGCCCTAGCTGGAACACTGAAGCTTTCTTT
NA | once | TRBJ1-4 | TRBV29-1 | CSVEGLHEKLFF | TGCAGCGTTGAGGGTCTTCATGAAAAACTGTTTTTT
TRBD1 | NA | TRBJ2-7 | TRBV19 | CASSRDSYYEQYF | TGTGCCAGTAGTCGGGACAGCTACTACGAGCAGTACTTC
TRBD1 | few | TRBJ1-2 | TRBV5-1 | CASSLFAGGFVGYTF | TGCGCCAGCAGCTTGTTTGCAGGGGGCTTTGTTGGCTACACCTTC